The 30 T cell receptor beta chains given below trace back to one sample, sequenced in a study of T-cell reconstitution after alpha-beta-depleted transplantation in children. During its preparation, the TCRbeta library received unique molecular identifiers. TCRdb re-called the PCR reads through MiXCR, storing one row per CDR3 protein. The sample holds about half a million distinct CDR3 sequences; about 12% are singletons and the top ten take under 7%. Specimen: PBMCs from the stem cell graft donor, collected from the stem cell graft. The receptors were gathered from a human donor who donated a stem cell graft to a child with combined immunodeficiency.

This clonotype was counted a few times. This rearrangement joins TRBV7-9 to TRBJ1-4, with D possibly being TRBD1 (6 bases). This CDR3 region has 16 residues. V lost 5 bases and J 3 bases, leaving 16 bases between the germline ends. Germline CDR1 is SEHNR and CDR2 is FQNEAQ (reference sequence). The CDR3, as DNA: TGTGCCAGCAGCAAGGGAAACAGGGCCCCTAATGAAAAACTGTTTTTT. It is translated as CASSKGNRAPNEKLFF.

The sample holds a few counts of this clonotype. The chain recombines TRBV19 with TRBJ2-7, with 9 bases lining up with TRBD1. Germline V gene data show CDR1 as LNHDA and CDR2 as SQIVND (reference sequence). V lost 5 bases, J lost 7 bases, and 9 bases stayed unmatched. CDR3 length: 14 amino acids. CDR3 nucleotides: TGTGCCAGTAGTCCGGGACAGGGACCCCGGGAGCAGTACTTC. It encodes CASSPGQGPREQYF.

Many counts were recorded for this clonotype. The chain links TRBV29-1 to TRBJ2-7, with D hard to call. This CDR3 region has 16 residues. Germline V lookup: CDR1 SQVTM, CDR2 ANQGSEA. Trimming took 1 base from V and 7 from J, leaving 23 bases between them. This chain's CDR3 is CSVEGVVSTTSKEQYF. For the CDR3, the DNA is TGCAGCGTTGAAGGTGTGGTCAGTACGACCTCTAAGGAGCAGTACTTC.

Many counts were recorded for this clonotype. This chain links TRBV7-2 with TRBJ2-2; no clear D gene. V was cut by 5 bases and J by 0 bases, with 10 bases left in between. The V gene's germline CDR1 is SGHTA and CDR2 FQGNSA. This CDR3 is 15 amino acids long. The CDR3 loop reads CASSPHGANTGELFF. CDR3 coding DNA: TGTGCCAGCAGCCCCCACGGCGCGAACACCGGGGAGCTGTTTTTT.

In this sample, this clonotype turned up many times. The chain recombines TRBV12-3 or TRBV12-4 with TRBJ2-7, with D maybe TRBD2 (5 bases). The CDR3 totals 16 residues. Trimming left V 3 bases short and J 4 bases short, with 19 bases between. CDR3 in amino acids: CASSFFSASTRYEQYF. The DNA of the CDR3 is TGTGCCAGCAGTTTTTTCTCGGCTAGTACTAGGTACGAGCAGTACTTC.

This clonotype was observed a few times. The chain recombines TRBV4-3 with TRBJ2-5; 7 positions match TRBD1. This CDR3 is 14 amino acids long. Trimming removed 5 bases from V and 2 bases from J; junction bases left unmatched: 5. The germline CDR1 and CDR2 sequences are LGHNA and YSLEER. The CDR3 coding sequence is TGCGCCAGCAGCTATGGGACAGAACAAGAGACCCAGTACTTC. Translating it yields CASSYGTEQETQYF.

The CDR3 region has the DNA TGTGCCAGCAGCGAGTGGACGCTCAGCGGGCGATCCTACGAGCAGTACTTC. Protein: CASSEWTLSGRSYEQYF. The genes are TRBV12-3 or TRBV12-4 and TRBJ2-7; D is possibly TRBD2 (6 bases). With 6 bases removed from V and 1 base from J, the gap between germline ends came to 22 bases. The CDR3 is 17 residues long.

This clonotype showed up just a few times. The chain recombines TRBV12-3 or TRBV12-4 with TRBJ1-5; possible D gene TRBD1, 6 bases. The V end was cut by 6 bases, the J end by 0 bases, with 9 bases between. The CDR3 is 14 amino acids. The DNA for the CDR3 is TGTGCCAGCAGCCGACAGGTTAGCAATCAGCCCCAGCATTTT. This encodes CASSRQVSNQPQHF.

The gene calls are TRBV7-2 and TRBJ1-1, with a weak D call TRBD1 (5 bases). The CDR3 has 14 amino acids. The germline V and J ends were trimmed by 4 bases and 3 bases, with 12 bases remaining between them. CDR1 and CDR2 (germline): SGHTA, FQGNSA. The CDR3 nucleotides read TGTGCCAGCAGCTCCGACAGTTATTACACTGAAGCTTTCTTT. The encoded protein is CASSSDSYYTEAFF.

This clonotype was seen only a few times. The chain couples TRBV12-3 or TRBV12-4 to TRBJ2-7; D assignment may be TRBD1 or TRBD2 (6 bases each). V was trimmed by 8 bases and J by 4 bases, leaving 15 bases between them. The CDR3 extends over 13 amino acids. CDR3 loop: CASRRGSRYEQYF. The CDR3 DNA reads TGTGCCAGCCGGAGGGGGTCTAGGTACGAGCAGTACTTC.

The chain couples TRBV30 to TRBJ2-1, with D tentatively TRBD2 (5 bases). CDR3 size: 13 residues. Trimming removed 0 bases from V and 5 bases from J, with 8 bases in between. Germline assignment: CDR1 GTSNPN and CDR2 SVGIG (reference sequence). The CDR3 sequence: CAWSVLRDNEQFF. The CDR3, as DNA: TGTGCCTGGAGTGTACTGAGGGACAATGAGCAGTTCTTC.

This rearrangement joins TRBV21-1 to TRBJ2-5; the D call of TRBD1 is as the table states it, not checked on the DNA. TRBV21-1 is described as a pseudogene. This CDR3 has 18 residues. The CDR3 loop reads CASSPMHRDHDPQETQYF. The CDR3 DNA reads TGTGCCAGCAGTCCCATGCACCGGGACCACGACCCCCAAGAGACCCAGTACTTC.

This clonotype showed up just a few times. The rearrangement links TRBV6-1 to TRBJ2-3; TRBD2 matches 13 bases. The trim removed 3 bases at V and 9 bases at J, leaving 12 bases unmatched. The CDR3 totals 17 residues. The germline gives CDR1 MNHNS, CDR2 SASEGT. The CDR3 nucleotides are TGTGCCAGCAGTGACATAGGGACTAGCGGGACCCTGGAAACGCAGTATTTT. Translated, it gives CASSDIGTSGTLETQYF.

This clonotype was seen ten or more times. The chain joins TRBV29-1 to TRBJ2-7; D unresolved. Germline values: CDR1 SQVTM, CDR2 ANQGSEA. Trimming stripped 2 bases from V and 0 bases from J, with 11 bases between. CDR3 length equals 14 residues. The CDR3 sequence: CSVELTASSYEQYF. The CDR3 DNA is TGCAGCGTTGAACTTACAGCCAGCTCCTACGAGCAGTACTTC.

This clonotype was detected many times. V and J are TRBV5-1 and TRBJ2-1; 10 bases are a match to TRBD2. Trimming took 0 bases from V and 5 from J; bases not matched to a gene: 2. This CDR3 contains 15 residues. Germline values: CDR1 SGHRS, CDR2 YFSETQ. The CDR3: CASSLAGLANNEQFF. The CDR3 DNA sequence: TGCGCCAGCAGCTTGGCGGGACTAGCGAACAATGAGCAGTTCTTC.

This clonotype came up many times. The chain couples TRBV28 to TRBJ2-1; 8 bases fit TRBD2. Germline trimming cut 7 bases from V and 9 bases from J; bases unmatched to any gene: 14. Germline CDR1 reads MDHEN; CDR2 reads SYDVKM. This CDR3 is 15 amino acids long. The CDR3 DNA reads as TGTGCCAGCAATCTTCTAGCGGGCGGAACCCCTGAGCAGTTCTTC. This codes for CASNLLAGGTPEQFF.

This clonotype was recorded many times. The chain couples TRBV4-3 to TRBJ2-1, with TRBD2 identical over 9 bases. V shed 4 bases and J 6 bases; nucleotides not matched to a gene: 1. The CDR3 is 13 residues long. Germline lookup yields CDR1 LGHNA and CDR2 YSLEER. The CDR3 loop reads CASSLSGSNEQFF. As DNA, the CDR3 is TGCGCCAGCAGCCTTAGCGGGAGCAATGAGCAGTTCTTC.

This clonotype was seen at least ten times. The CDR3 sequence: CASSQAFSDYNEQFF. CDR3 nucleotide sequence: TGCGCCAGCAGCCAAGCATTTTCAGACTACAATGAGCAGTTCTTC. The genes are TRBV4-3 and TRBJ2-1; D gene ambiguous. V was pared by 1 base and J by 3 bases, with 10 bases between. Per the germline V gene, CDR1 is LGHNA and CDR2 is YSLEER. This CDR3 contains 15 residues.

This chain uses TRBV6-2 or TRBV6-3 with TRBJ2-3; TRBD1 agrees at 7 bases. Per the germline V gene, CDR1 is MNHEY and CDR2 is SVGEGT. There are 16 residues in the CDR3. V gave up 5 bases and J gave up 2 bases; unmatched junction bases: 10. The CDR3 loop reads CASSPGTVLFTDTQYF. DNA of the CDR3: TGTGCCAGCAGTCCGGGGACAGTTTTGTTCACAGATACGCAGTATTTT.

CDR3 sequence (DNA): TGTGCCAGCAGCTTAGCCCTCGGGGGCGCAGGGGCTTTCTTT. Its protein product is CASSLALGGAGAFF. The genes are TRBV7-2 and TRBJ1-1, with TRBD1 as a possible D gene (6 bases). Germline loops: CDR1 SGHTA, CDR2 FQGNSA. The CDR3 spans 14 residues. V was clipped by 0 bases and J by 11 bases, with 16 bases between them.

This clonotype was observed many times. This chain links TRBV12-3 or TRBV12-4 with TRBJ2-1, with 12 positions matching TRBD2. V dropped 0 bases and J dropped 3; count of bases not matched to a gene: 3. The CDR3 runs 17 residues. The CDR3 nucleotides read TGTGCCAGCAGTTTAGCGGGACTAGCGGGTGTCTACAATGAGCAGTTCTTC. Translating it yields CASSLAGLAGVYNEQFF.

V usage is TRBV5-4 and J usage is TRBJ2-1; 8 nucleotides match TRBD1. The CDR3 is 16 residues long. CDR1 and CDR2 from the germline V gene are SGHNT and YYREEE (reference sequence). The trim removed 2 bases at V and 10 bases at J, leaving 14 bases unmatched. CDR3 amino acids: CASSFPVPVGTGEQFF. In DNA form, the CDR3 reads TGTGCCAGCAGCTTTCCGGTCCCTGTGGGGACAGGAGAGCAGTTCTTC.

This clonotype was counted many times. V gene TRBV5-1 combines with J gene TRBJ2-5; D not certain. Trimming took 0 bases from V and 2 from J, leaving 8 bases between them. Germline assignment: CDR1 SGHRS and CDR2 YFSETQ. This CDR3 region has 14 residues. This chain's CDR3 is CASSLAKGQETQYF. In DNA form, the CDR3 reads TGCGCCAGCAGCTTGGCCAAAGGTCAAGAGACCCAGTACTTC.

The V and J genes are TRBV12-3 or TRBV12-4 and TRBJ2-7; D ambiguous. This CDR3 region has 14 residues. V lost 3 bases and J 7 bases, leaving 16 bases between the germline ends. DNA for the CDR3: TGTGCCAGCAGTTTTGTGGCTTCAGTAGGGGAGCAGTACTTC. It yields the protein CASSFVASVGEQYF.

The sample holds a few counts of this clonotype. The chain employs TRBV5-4 and TRBJ2-7; D remains unclear. The V end lost 0 bases, the J end lost 6 bases, and 13 bases lay between the germline ends. Germline CDR1 SGHNT, CDR2 YYREEE (reference sequence). The length of the CDR3 is 14 residues. CDR3 bases: TGTGCCAGCAGCTTGGGGGCCTCCGACGTCGAGCAGTACTTC. Translation: CASSLGASDVEQYF.

This clonotype was seen repeatedly, ten times or more. V gene TRBV12-3 or TRBV12-4 combines with J gene TRBJ1-1; unclear D gene. Trimming pared 3 bases from V and 3 bases from J, leaving 8 bases between. This CDR3 has 13 amino acids. The CDR3 loop reads CASSLNGHTEAFF. CDR3 DNA sequence: TGTGCCAGCAGTTTGAACGGCCACACTGAAGCTTTCTTT.

Many counts were recorded for this clonotype. This chain joins TRBV12-3 or TRBV12-4 and TRBJ2-1; D remains ambiguous. The CDR3 runs 13 residues. V dropped 3 bases and J dropped 7 bases, with 10 bases sitting between them. The CDR3 DNA follows: TGTGCCAGCAGTTTCCGACTCCTTAATGAGCAGTTCTTC. This codes for CASSFRLLNEQFF.

This clonotype was detected only a few times. The V and J genes are TRBV5-5 and TRBJ1-4; D is unresolved. From germline, CDR1 is SGHKS and CDR2 YYEKEE (reference sequence). The CDR3 consists of 14 residues. The ends were cut back, 2 bases at V and 4 bases at J, with 9 bases in the middle. The CDR3 sequence: CASSFFPVNEKLFF. The DNA of the CDR3 is TGTGCCAGCAGCTTTTTTCCTGTTAATGAAAAACTGTTTTTT.

The CDR3 bases are TGTGCCAGCAGTGAAAGGGGGTACACCTACGAGCAGTACTTC. Protein sequence: CASSERGYTYEQYF. The genes are TRBV28 and TRBJ2-7; possible D gene TRBD1, 6 bases. The CDR3 is 14 residues long. The V gene's germline CDR1 is MDHEN and CDR2 SYDVKM. V was shortened by 5 bases and J by 2 bases, with 13 bases between the two germline ends.

This clonotype was detected a few times. The chain carries TRBV6-2 or TRBV6-3 and TRBJ2-6; D unclear. Germline V gene lookup returns CDR1 MNHEY and CDR2 SVGEGT. V was pared by 8 bases and J by 4 bases, with 9 bases between. The CDR3 is 13 residues long. CDR3: CASSQRGANVLTF. Here the CDR3 DNA reads TGTGCCAGCTCGCAGAGGGGGGCCAACGTCCTGACTTTC.